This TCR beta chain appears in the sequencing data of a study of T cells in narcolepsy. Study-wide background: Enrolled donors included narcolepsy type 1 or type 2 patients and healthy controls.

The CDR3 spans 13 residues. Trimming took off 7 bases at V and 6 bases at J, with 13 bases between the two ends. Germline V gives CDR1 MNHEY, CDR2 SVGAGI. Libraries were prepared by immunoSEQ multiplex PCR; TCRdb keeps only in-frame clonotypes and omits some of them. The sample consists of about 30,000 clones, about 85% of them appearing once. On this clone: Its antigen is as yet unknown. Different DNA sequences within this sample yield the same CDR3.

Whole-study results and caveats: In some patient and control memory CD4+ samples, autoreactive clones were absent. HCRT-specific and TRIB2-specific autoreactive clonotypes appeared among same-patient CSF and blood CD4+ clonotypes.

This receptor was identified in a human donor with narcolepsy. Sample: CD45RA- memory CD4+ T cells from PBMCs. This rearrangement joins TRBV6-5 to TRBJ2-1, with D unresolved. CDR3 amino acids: CASKSGSANEQFF. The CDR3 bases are TGTGCCAGCAAGAGTGGGTCCGCCAATGAGCAGTTCTTC.